This record concerns one T cell receptor beta chain sequence. Antigen: not known. The CDR3 length is 14 residues. Germline V gives CDR1 MNHEY, CDR2 SMNVEV (reference sequence). The J segment lost 8 bases and the V segment lost 6 bases, leaving 9 bases of the junction unmatched. With ipilimumab providing CTLA-4 blockade, focal radiation was administered to patients who had chemo-refractory metastatic non-small-cell lung cancer. The protocol was immunoSEQ multiplex PCR, while the TCRdb copy is restricted to in-frame clones and leaves out a portion. The table includes 70,000 to 90,000 clones, approximately 80% detected once. This specimen comes from a study of radiotherapy plus CTLA-4 blockade in lung cancer. The overall study: Patients showed objective responses in under 20% of cases and disease control in 30% to 40%.

Study-level findings and limits: Reports state that early shifts in blood T cell clones, with interferon-beta, best predicted response. Blood saw expansion of tumor-derived TCR clones after radiotherapy plus ipilimumab.

V is TRBV27 and J is TRBJ1-4; TRBD1 matches at 7 bases. This TCR was recovered from a human donor with non-small cell lung cancer who had a complete response to radiotherapy plus ipilimumab. The sample here was peripheral blood, taken from a patient treated with radiotherapy plus ipilimumab. The DNA for the CDR3 is TGTGCCAGCAGGCTCTCAGGGGGGGGAGAAAAACTGTTTTTT. This sequence encodes CASRLSGGGEKLFF.